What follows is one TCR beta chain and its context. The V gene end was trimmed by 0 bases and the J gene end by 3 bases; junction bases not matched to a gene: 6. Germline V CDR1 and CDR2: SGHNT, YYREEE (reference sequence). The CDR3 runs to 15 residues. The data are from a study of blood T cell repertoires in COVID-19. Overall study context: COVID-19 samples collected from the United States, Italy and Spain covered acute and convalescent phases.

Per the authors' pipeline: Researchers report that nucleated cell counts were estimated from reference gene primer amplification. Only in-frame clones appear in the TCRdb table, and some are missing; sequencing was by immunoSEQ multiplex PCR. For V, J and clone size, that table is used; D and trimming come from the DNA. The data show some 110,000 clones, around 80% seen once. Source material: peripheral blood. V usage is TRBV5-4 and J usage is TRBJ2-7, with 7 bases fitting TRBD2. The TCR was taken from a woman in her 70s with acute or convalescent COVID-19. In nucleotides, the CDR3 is TGTGCCAGCAGCTTGGCCTCTAGCGGTGACTACGAGCAGTACTTC. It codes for CASSLASSGDYEQYF. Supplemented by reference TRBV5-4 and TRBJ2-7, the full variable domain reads ETGVTQSPTHLIKTRGQQVTLRCSSQSGHNTVSWYQQALGQGPQFIFQYYREEENGRGNFPPRFSGLQFPNYSSELNVNALELDDSALYLCASSLASSGDYEQYFGPGTRLTVT.